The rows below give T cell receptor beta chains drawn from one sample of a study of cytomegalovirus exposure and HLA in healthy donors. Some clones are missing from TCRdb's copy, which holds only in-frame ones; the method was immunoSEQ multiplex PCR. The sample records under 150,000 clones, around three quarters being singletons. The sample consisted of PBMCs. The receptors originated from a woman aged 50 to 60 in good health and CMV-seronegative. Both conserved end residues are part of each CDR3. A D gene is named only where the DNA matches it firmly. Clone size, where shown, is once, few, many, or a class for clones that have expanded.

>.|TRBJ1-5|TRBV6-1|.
TGTGCCAGCAGCTGGACAACTAGCAATCAGCCCCAGAATTTT
CASSWTTSNQPQNF
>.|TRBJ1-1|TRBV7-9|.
TGTTCCAGCAGCCCGTCGGGTCAGCCTGAAGCTTTCTTT
CSSSPSGQPEAFF
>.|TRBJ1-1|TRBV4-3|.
TGCGCCAGCAGCCAAGAACTCGGGGTGAACACTGAAGCTTTCTTT
CASSQELGVNTEAFF
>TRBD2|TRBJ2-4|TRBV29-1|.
TGCAGCGTTGGGGGGGGACCCAAAAACATTCAGTACTTC
CSVGGGPKNIQYF
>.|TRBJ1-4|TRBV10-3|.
TGTGCAGCCATCAATAACGCACCAACTAATGAAAAACTGTTTTTT
CAAINNAPTNEKLFF
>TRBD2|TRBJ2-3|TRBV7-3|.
TGTGCCAGCAGCTTACTCGGGACTAGCGATAGCACAGATACGCAGTATTTT
CASSLLGTSDSTDTQYF
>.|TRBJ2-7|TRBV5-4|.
TGTGCCAGCAGCTACGACGCCGGGTCTGGGGAGCAGTACTTC
CASSYDAGSGEQYF
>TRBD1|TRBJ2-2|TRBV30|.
TGTGCCATGATGGGCAGGGGGAAAGTCAACGGGGAGCTGTTTTTT
CAMMGRGKVNGELFF
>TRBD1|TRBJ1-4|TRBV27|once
TGTGCCAGCAGTTTAAGGACATTACAGGGGGGGGAAAAACTGTTTTTT
CASSLRTLQGGEKLFF
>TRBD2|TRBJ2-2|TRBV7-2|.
TGTGCCAGCAGCCTACGACTAGCGGGAGGGATCGGGGAGCTGTTTTTT
CASSLRLAGGIGELFF
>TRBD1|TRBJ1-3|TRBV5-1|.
TGCGCCAGCAGCTTGTACGGGACAGGGCACTCTGGAAACACCATATATTTT
CASSLYGTGHSGNTIYF
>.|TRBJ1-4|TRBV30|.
TGTGCCTGGAGTGTACGGGGGGGTGAAAAACTGTTTTTT
CAWSVRGGEKLFF
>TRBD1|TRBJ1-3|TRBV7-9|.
TGTGCCAGCAGCTTCCCGACAGGGTCCGGAAACACCATATATTTT
CASSFPTGSGNTIYF
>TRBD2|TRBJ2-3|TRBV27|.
TGTGCCAGCAGTTTAAGGGGTTCGGTCCTAGCGGGAGATACGCAGTATTTT
CASSLRGSVLAGDTQYF
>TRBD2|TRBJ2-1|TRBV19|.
TGTGCCAGTAGTTTTAGTTCAAGCGGGACCAATGAGCAGTTCTTC
CASSFSSSGTNEQFF
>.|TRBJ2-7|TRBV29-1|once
TGCAGCGTTACCCGCGCCTACGAGCAGTACTTC
CSVTRAYEQYF
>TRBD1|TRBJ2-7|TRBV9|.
TGTGCCAGCAGCGCCCACTCTGGGACAGGCGGCTACGAGCAGTACTTC
CASSAHSGTGGYEQYF
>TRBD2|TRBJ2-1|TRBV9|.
TGTGCCAGCAGCGTTGGGGCTAGCGGGATTTTAAATGAGCAGTTCTTC
CASSVGASGILNEQFF
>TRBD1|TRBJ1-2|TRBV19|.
TGTGCCAGTAGAGACAGGGCGGATGGCTACACCTTC
CASRDRADGYTF
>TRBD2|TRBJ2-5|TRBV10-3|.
TGTGCCATCAGCCCGACTAGCGGGTCGGCCTGGGAGACCCAGTACTTC
CAISPTSGSAWETQYF
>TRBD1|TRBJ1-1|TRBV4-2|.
TGTGCCAGCAGCCAGGCCGGGACAGGGGCCACTGAAGCTTTCTTT
CASSQAGTGATEAFF
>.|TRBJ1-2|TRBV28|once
TGTGCCAGCAGTTTACTCCTCGGGGGGGAAGGTGGCTACACCTTC
CASSLLLGGEGGYTF
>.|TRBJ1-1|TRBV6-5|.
TGTGCCAGCAGTTACTTCGGGAACACTGAAGCTTTCTTT
CASSYFGNTEAFF
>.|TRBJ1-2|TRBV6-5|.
TGTGCCAGCATCCCTCAGACAGGTCGCGGCTACACCTTC
CASIPQTGRGYTF
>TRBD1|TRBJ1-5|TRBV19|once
TGTGCCAGTAGTCACGGACAGGGAGTTGGGAATCAGCCCCAGCATTTT
CASSHGQGVGNQPQHF
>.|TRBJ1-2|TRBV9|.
TGTGCCAGCAGCGTACAGGGATCTAACGGCTACACCTTC
CASSVQGSNGYTF
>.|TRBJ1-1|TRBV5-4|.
TGTGCCAGCAGCGAGGGGGTCGGCGGCACTGAAGCTTTCTTT
CASSEGVGGTEAFF
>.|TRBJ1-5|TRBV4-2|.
TGTGCCAGCAGCCAAGGACAGGCAGATCAGCCCCAGCATTTT
CASSQGQADQPQHF
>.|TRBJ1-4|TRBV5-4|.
TGTGCCAGCAGCCCGAACTTCGATGAAAAACTGTTTTTT
CASSPNFDEKLFF
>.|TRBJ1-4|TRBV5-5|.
TGTGCCAGCAGCTTGGAGTCCAGACAGAATGAAAAACTGTTTTTT
CASSLESRQNEKLFF
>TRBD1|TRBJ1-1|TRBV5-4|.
TGTGCCAGCAGCATGGACCTGGGGACAGGCTCACCTGAAGCTTTCTTT
CASSMDLGTGSPEAFF
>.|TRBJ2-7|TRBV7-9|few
TGTGCCAGCAGCCTTCCTATCGACGAGCAGTACTTC
CASSLPIDEQYF
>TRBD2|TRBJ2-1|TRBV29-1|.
TGCAGCGTTGTTAGCGGGATTTACAATGAGCAGTTCTTC
CSVVSGIYNEQFF
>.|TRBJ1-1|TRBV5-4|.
TGTGCCAGCAGCTTGGTAGATAGGAACACTGAAGCTTTCTTT
CASSLVDRNTEAFF
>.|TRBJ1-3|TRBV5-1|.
TGCGCCAGCAGCTTACGGTCCCGGTCGGACACCATATATTTT
CASSLRSRSDTIYF
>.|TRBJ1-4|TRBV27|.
TGTGCCAGCAGTTTTAATCGGGTGACTAATGAAAAACTGTTTTTT
CASSFNRVTNEKLFF
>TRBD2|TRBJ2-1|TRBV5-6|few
TGTGCCAGCAGCCTTTCGGGAGCGGGAGGTTCTGAGCAGTTCTTC
CASSLSGAGGSEQFF
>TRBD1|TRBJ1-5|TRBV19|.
TGTGCCACCAACCGGGACAGCAATAGCAATCAGCCCCAGCATTTT
CATNRDSNSNQPQHF
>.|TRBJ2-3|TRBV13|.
TGTGCCAGCAGCTCCACCAGGGATACAGATACGCAGTATTTT
CASSSTRDTDTQYF